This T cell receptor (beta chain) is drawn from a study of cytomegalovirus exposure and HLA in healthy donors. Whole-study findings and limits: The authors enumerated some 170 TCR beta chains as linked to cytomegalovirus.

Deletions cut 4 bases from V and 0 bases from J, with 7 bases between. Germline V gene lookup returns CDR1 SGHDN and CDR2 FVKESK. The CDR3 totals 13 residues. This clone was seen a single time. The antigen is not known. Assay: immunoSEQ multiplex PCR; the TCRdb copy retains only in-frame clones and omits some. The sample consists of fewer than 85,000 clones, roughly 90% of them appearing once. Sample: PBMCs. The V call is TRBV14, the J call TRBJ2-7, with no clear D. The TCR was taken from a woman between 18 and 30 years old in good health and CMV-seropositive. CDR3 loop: CASSPSPSYEQYF. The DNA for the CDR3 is TGTGCCAGCAGCCCCAGTCCCTCCTACGAGCAGTACTTC.